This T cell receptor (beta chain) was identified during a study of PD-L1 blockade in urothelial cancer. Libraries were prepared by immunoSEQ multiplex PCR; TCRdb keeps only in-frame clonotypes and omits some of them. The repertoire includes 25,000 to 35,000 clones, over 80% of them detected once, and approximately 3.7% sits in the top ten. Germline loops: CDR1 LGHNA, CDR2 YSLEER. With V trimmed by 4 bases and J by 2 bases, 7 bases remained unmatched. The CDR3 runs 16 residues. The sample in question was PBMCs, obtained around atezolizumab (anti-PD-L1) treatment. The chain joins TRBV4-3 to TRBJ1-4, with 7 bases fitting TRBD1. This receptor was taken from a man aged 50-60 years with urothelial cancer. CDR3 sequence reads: CASSRDRVVTNEKLFF. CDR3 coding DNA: TGCGCCAGCAGCCGTGACAGGGTAGTCACTAATGAAAAACTGTTTTTT.